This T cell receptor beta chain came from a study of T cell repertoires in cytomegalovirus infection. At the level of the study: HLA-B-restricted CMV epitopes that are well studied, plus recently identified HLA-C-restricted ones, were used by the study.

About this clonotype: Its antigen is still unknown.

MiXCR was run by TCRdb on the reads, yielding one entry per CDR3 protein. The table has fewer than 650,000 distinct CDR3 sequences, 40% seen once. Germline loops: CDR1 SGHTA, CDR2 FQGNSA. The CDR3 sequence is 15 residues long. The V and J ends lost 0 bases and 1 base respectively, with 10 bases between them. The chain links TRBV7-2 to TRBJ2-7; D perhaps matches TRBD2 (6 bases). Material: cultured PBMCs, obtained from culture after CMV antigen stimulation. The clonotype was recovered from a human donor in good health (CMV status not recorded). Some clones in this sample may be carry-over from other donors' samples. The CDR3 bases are TGTGCCAGCAGCTTAGCCCCAGGGAGGTCCTACGAGCAGTACTTC. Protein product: CASSLAPGRSYEQYF.